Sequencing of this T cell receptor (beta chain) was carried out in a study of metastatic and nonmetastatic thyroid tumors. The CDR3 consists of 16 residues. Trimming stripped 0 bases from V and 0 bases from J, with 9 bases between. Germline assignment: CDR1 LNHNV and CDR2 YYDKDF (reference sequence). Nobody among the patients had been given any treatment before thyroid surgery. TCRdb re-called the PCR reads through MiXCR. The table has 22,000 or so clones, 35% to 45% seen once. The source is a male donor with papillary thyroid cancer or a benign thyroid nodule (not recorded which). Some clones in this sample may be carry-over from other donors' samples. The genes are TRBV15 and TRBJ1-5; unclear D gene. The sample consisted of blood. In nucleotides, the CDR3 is TGTGCCACCAGCAGAGATCGGGCAGATAGCAATCAGCCCCAGCATTTT. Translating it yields CATSRDRADSNQPQHF. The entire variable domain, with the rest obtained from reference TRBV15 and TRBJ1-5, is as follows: DAMVIQNPRYQVTQFGKPVTLSCSQTLNHNVMYWYQQKSSQAPKLLFHYYDKDFNNEADTPDNFQSRRPNTSFCFLDIRSPGLGDTAMYLCATSRDRADSNQPQHFGDGTRLSIL.